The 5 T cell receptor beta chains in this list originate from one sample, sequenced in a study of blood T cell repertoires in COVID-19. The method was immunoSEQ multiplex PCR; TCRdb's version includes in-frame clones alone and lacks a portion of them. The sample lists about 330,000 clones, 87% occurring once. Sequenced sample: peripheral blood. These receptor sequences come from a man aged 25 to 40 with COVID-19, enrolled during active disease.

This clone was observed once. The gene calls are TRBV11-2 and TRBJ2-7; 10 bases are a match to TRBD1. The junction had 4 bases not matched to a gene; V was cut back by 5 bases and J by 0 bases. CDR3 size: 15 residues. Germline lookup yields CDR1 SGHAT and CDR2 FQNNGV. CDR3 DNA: TGTGCCAGCAGCGCTCGGGACAGGGGCTCCTACGAGCAGTACTTC. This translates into CASSARDRGSYEQYF.

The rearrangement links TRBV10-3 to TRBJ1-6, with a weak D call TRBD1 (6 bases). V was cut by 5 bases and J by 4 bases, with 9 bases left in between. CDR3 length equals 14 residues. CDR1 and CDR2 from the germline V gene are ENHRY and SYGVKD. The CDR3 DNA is TGTGCCATCAGTCGGACAGAGTATAATTCACCCCTCCACTTT. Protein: CAISRTEYNSPLHF.

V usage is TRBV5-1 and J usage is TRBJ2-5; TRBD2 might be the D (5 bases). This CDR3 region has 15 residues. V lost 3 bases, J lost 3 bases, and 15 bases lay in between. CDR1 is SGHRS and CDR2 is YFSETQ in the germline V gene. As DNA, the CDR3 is TGCGCCAGCAGCTGGGGTTGGCCGAGGGAAGAGACCCAGTACTTC. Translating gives CASSWGWPREETQYF.

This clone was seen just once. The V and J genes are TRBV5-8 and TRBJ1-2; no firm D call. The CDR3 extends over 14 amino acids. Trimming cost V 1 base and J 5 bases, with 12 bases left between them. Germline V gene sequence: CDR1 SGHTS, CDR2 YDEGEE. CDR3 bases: TGTGCCAGCAGCTTGAGAGCCCAGGCATATGGCTACACCTTC. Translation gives CASSLRAQAYGYTF.

CDR3 sequence (DNA): TGTGCCAGCAGCTCCGGGAATCGAAATCAGCCCCAGCATTTT. The encoded protein is CASSSGNRNQPQHF. This chain links TRBV7-2 with TRBJ1-5; D gene unclear. Germline CDR1 reads SGHTA; CDR2 reads FQGNSA. V was shortened by 4 bases and J by 4 bases, with 11 bases between the two germline ends. The CDR3 runs 14 residues.